Each of the 8 T cell receptor beta chains below was sequenced from the same sample in a study of early T cells in non-severe SARS-CoV-2 infection. TCRdb analysed the 5' RACE reads with MiXCR anew, one entry per CDR3 protein. The table records about 48,000 distinct CDR3 sequences, about 6% of them present only once. The specimen was whole blood, collected at baseline. The receptor set was obtained from an adult who was a healthcare worker with PCR-confirmed SARS-CoV-2 infection or an uninfected control (not recorded which).

This clonotype was counted between two and nine times. The chain has TRBV9 and TRBJ1-1, with no clear D. The CDR3 has 11 residues. Trimming shortened V by 0 bases and J by 5 bases, and 2 bases separated the two germline ends. CDR1 and CDR2 from the germline V gene are SGDLS and YYNGEE. The CDR3 DNA follows: TGTGCCAGCAGCGTAGTGACTGAAGCTTTCTTT. Translated: CASSVVTEAFF.

This clonotype was recorded at least ten times. The J gene is TRBJ2-6, the V gene TRBV24-1; D is unresolved. Germline-derived CDR1 and CDR2 are KGHDR and SFDVKD. The V end lost 4 bases, the J end lost 4 bases, and 7 bases lay between the germline ends. CDR3 size: 14 residues. The CDR3 DNA is TGTGCCACCAGTGACTTCTCCGGGGCCAACGTCCTGACTTTC. Translated, it gives CATSDFSGANVLTF.

The gene calls are TRBV5-6 and TRBJ2-2; TRBD2 aligns across 7 bases. The CDR3 has 15 amino acids. CDR1 is SGHDT and CDR2 is YYEEEE in the germline V gene. The V segment lost 0 bases and the J segment 5 bases; nucleotides outside the gene matches: 4. The chain's CDR3 is CASSLGTRWTGELFF. CDR3 DNA sequence: TGTGCCAGCAGCTTGGGGACTAGATGGACCGGGGAGCTGTTTTTT.

This clonotype occurred many times. This chain joins TRBV29-1 and TRBJ2-2, with D perhaps matching TRBD2 (6 bases). Trimming stripped 7 bases from V and 0 bases from J, with 18 bases between. The germline V gene encodes CDR1 SQVTM and CDR2 ANQGSEA. The CDR3 is 16 amino acids. CDR3 coding DNA: TGCAGCGCCGTTCGAGGGGCGGGGTCGAACACCGGGGAGCTGTTTTTT. Its protein is CSAVRGAGSNTGELFF.

This clonotype was counted ten times or more. The genes are TRBV27 and TRBJ2-7, with 7 bases matching TRBD2. In germline, CDR1 is MNHEY, CDR2 SMNVEV (reference sequence). V was clipped by 2 bases and J by 3 bases; unmatched bases: 7. The CDR3 length is 15 residues. The CDR3 DNA reads as TGTGCCAGCAGTTTAGTGGCTAGCGGATTCTACGAGCAGTACTTC. As protein: CASSLVASGFYEQYF.

At least ten counts were recorded for this clonotype. The chain has TRBV11-2 and TRBJ2-1; 7 bases are a match to TRBD1. Germline CDR1 reads SGHAT; CDR2 reads FQNNGV. The CDR3 consists of 14 residues. J lost 9 bases, V lost 0 bases, and 5 bases had no gene match. DNA for the CDR3: TGTGCCAGCAGCTTAGAGACAGGGAGAAGTGAGCAGTTCTTC. Protein sequence: CASSLETGRSEQFF. Drawing the rest from reference TRBV11-2 and TRBJ2-1, the complete variable domain is EAGVAQSPRYKIIEKRQSVAFWCNPISGHATLYWYQQILGQGPKLLIQFQNNGVVDDSQLPKDRFSAERLKGVDSTLKIQPAKLEDSAVYLCASSLETGRSEQFFGPGTRLTVL.

This clonotype has at least ten counts. The chain couples TRBV24-1 to TRBJ2-6; 11 bases match TRBD1. Germline lookup yields CDR1 KGHDR and CDR2 SFDVKD. V gave up 4 bases and J gave up 3 bases; unmatched junction bases: 7. There are 18 residues in the CDR3. This chain's CDR3 is CATSDRDRGRVGANVLTF. The CDR3 coding sequence is TGTGCCACCAGTGACCGGGACAGGGGGAGAGTTGGGGCCAACGTCCTGACTTTC.

The chain uses TRBV29-1 and TRBJ2-7; 8 bases line up with TRBD1. The CDR3 sequence is 12 residues long. Germline V gene sequence: CDR1 SQVTM, CDR2 ANQGSEA. V shed 8 bases and J 5 bases; nucleotides not matched to a gene: 8. CDR3 loop: CSTRTGINEQYF. CDR3 sequence (DNA): TGCAGCACTAGGACAGGGATCAACGAGCAGTACTTC.